The 30 T cell receptor beta chains below come from one sample, sequenced in a study of OX40 agonist ivuxolimab in advanced cancers. Assay used: immunoSEQ multiplex PCR; TCRdb lists only in-frame clones, some missing. The table has about 26,000 clones, approximately 83% seen once; the top ten hold 9.5% to 15%. The specimen was CD4+ or CD8+ T cells sorted from blood, collected in a trial of the OX40 agonist ivuxolimab. These receptors originate from an adult with an advanced solid tumor such as melanoma, head and neck, liver or kidney cancer.

The gene calls are TRBV2 and TRBJ2-7; a possible D gene is TRBD1 (6 bases). Per germline, CDR1 SNHLY and CDR2 FYNNEI. V lost 6 bases, J lost 4 bases, and 16 bases lay in between. This CDR3 region has 14 residues. The CDR3 loop is CASRETGYLYEQYF. CDR3 sequence (DNA): TGTGCCAGCAGAGAGACAGGATACCTTTACGAGCAGTACTTC. Using reference TRBV2 and TRBJ2-7 for the parts outside the CDR3, the full variable domain is EPEVTQTPSHQVTQMGQEVILRCVPISNHLYFYWYRQILGQKVEFLVSFYNNEISEKSEIFDDQFSVERPDGSNFTLKIRSTKLEDSAMYFCASRETGYLYEQYFGPGTRLTVT.

The genes are TRBV4-1 and TRBJ2-5, with a tentative D call TRBD1 (5 bases). This CDR3 is 15 amino acids long. Germline assignment: CDR1 MGHRA and CDR2 YSYEKL. Trimming stripped 0 bases from V and 2 bases from J, with 10 bases between. As DNA, the CDR3 is TGCGCCAGCAGCCAAGATTCAGGGATTCAAGAGACCCAGTACTTC. Its translation: CASSQDSGIQETQYF.

The chain has TRBV6-1 and TRBJ1-5, with D tentatively TRBD1 (6 bases). V lost 6 bases and J lost 6, with 15 bases in between. Germline values: CDR1 MNHNS, CDR2 SASEGT. This CDR3 has 14 residues. DNA of the CDR3: TGTGCCAGCAGAAATACAGGGCTCGGTCAGCCCCAGCATTTT. Protein product: CASRNTGLGQPQHF.

The V gene is TRBV7-8, the J gene TRBJ2-3; D is undetermined. V dropped 4 bases and J dropped 0 bases, with 5 bases sitting between them. There are 13 residues in the CDR3. Germline V gene lookup returns CDR1 SGHVS and CDR2 FQNEAQ. The CDR3 DNA reads TGTGCCAGCAGCTCTGCTAGCACAGATACGCAGTATTTT. Encoded protein: CASSSASTDTQYF. The full variable domain, completed using reference TRBV7-8 and TRBJ2-3, is GAGVSQSPRYKVAKRGQDVALRCDPISGHVSLFWYQQALGQGPEFLTYFQNEAQLDKSGLPSDRFFAERPEGSVSTLKIQRTQQEDSAVYLCASSSASTDTQYFGPGTRLTVL.

The chain has TRBV2 and TRBJ2-7, with 9 bases aligning to TRBD2. The V gene's germline CDR1 is SNHLY and CDR2 FYNNEI. Trimming removed 7 bases from V and 1 base from J; junction bases left unmatched: 8. This CDR3 region has 15 residues. CDR3 residues: CASTQGLAGSYEQYF. The CDR3 region has the DNA TGTGCCAGCACCCAAGGTCTAGCGGGGTCCTACGAGCAGTACTTC.

A few counts support this clone. The rearrangement joins TRBV4-1 to TRBJ1-1; D unclear. Deletions cut 1 base from V and 6 bases from J, with 9 bases between. There are 13 residues in the CDR3. Germline CDR1 MGHRA, CDR2 YSYEKL. In DNA, the CDR3 is TGCGCCAGCAGCCAAGTTGGGTCGGCTGAAGCTTTCTTT. Amino acids: CASSQVGSAEAFF.

This clone has a single count. The chain is built from TRBV7-2 and TRBJ2-3, with 12 positions matching TRBD2. This CDR3 has 15 residues. Germline trimming cut 5 bases from V and 6 bases from J; bases unmatched to any gene: 6. Looked up from germline, CDR1 is SGHTA and CDR2 is FQGNSA. The CDR3: CASSILAGGRDTQYF. The CDR3 nucleotides are TGTGCCAGCAGCATCCTAGCGGGGGGGAGGGATACGCAGTATTTT.

CDR3 region: CSVEQGPDYTF. DNA for the CDR3: TGCAGCGTTGAGCAGGGACCGGACTACACCTTC. This chain joins TRBV29-1 and TRBJ1-2; maybe TRBD1 (5 bases). The CDR3 consists of 11 residues. The ends were cut back, 3 bases at V and 10 bases at J, with 12 bases in the middle. Germline CDR1 reads SQVTM; CDR2 reads ANQGSEA. Drawing the rest from reference TRBV29-1 and TRBJ1-2, the complete variable domain is SAVISQKPSRDICQRGTSLTIQCQVDSQVTMMFWYRQQPGQSLTLIATANQGSEATYESGFVIDKFPISRPNLTFSTLTVSNMSPEDSSIYLCSVEQGPDYTFGSGTRLTVV.

CDR3 residues: CASSSLDHGYTF. In DNA form, the CDR3 reads TGTGCCAGCAGCAGTCTCGACCATGGCTACACCTTC. The genes are TRBV21-1 and TRBJ1-2. TRBV21-1 is a pseudogene locus. CDR3 length: 12 amino acids.

This clone came up once. In DNA form, the CDR3 reads TGTGCTAGTGGCTTAGACAGGTCCGGCGGCTACACCTTC. Its translation: CASGLDRSGGYTF. The V and J genes are TRBV12-5 and TRBJ1-2; D perhaps matches TRBD1 (6 bases). Germline assignment: CDR1 LGHNT and CDR2 FRNRAP. The CDR3 has 13 residues. The V and J ends lost 6 bases and 8 bases respectively, with 16 bases between them.

The V and J genes are TRBV2 and TRBJ2-3; 8 nucleotides line up with TRBD1. The CDR3 is 15 residues long. In germline, CDR1 is SNHLY, CDR2 FYNNEI. V lost 4 bases to trimming and J lost 2 bases; unmatched junction nucleotides: 5. The chain's CDR3 is CASSGRDRPTDTQYF. CDR3 coding DNA: TGTGCCAGCAGTGGCCGGGACAGGCCCACAGATACGCAGTATTTT. Looking up the rest from reference TRBV2 and TRBJ2-3 gives the full variable domain: EPEVTQTPSHQVTQMGQEVILRCVPISNHLYFYWYRQILGQKVEFLVSFYNNEISEKSEIFDDQFSVERPDGSNFTLKIRSTKLEDSAMYFCASSGRDRPTDTQYFGPGTRLTVL.

The gene calls are TRBV19 and TRBJ1-5, with 8 nucleotides matching TRBD1. The germline CDR1 and CDR2 sequences are LNHDA and SQIVND (reference sequence). The CDR3 is made up of 15 amino acids. Trimming took 6 bases from V and 7 from J; bases not matched to a gene: 11. The DNA for the CDR3 is TGTGCCAGTAGGGACAGGGTAGGCCTGGGCCAGCCCCAGCATTTT. This translates into CASRDRVGLGQPQHF.

This rearrangement joins TRBV5-1 to TRBJ2-7; perhaps TRBD2 as D (6 bases). Looked up from germline, CDR1 is SGHRS and CDR2 is YFSETQ. CDR3 length equals 12 residues. V gave up 7 bases and J gave up 8 bases, with 16 bases separating them. The chain's CDR3 is CASEDGEAKQYF. The CDR3 DNA follows: TGCGCCAGCGAGGACGGGGAGGCTAAGCAGTACTTC.

This clone counts as medium-sized. The chain couples TRBV5-5 to TRBJ1-1; unclear D gene. Trimming left V 0 bases short and J 2 bases short, with 11 bases between. Germline CDR1 reads SGHKS; CDR2 reads YYEKEE (reference sequence). The CDR3 consists of 15 residues. CDR3 nucleotides: TGTGCCAGCAGCTTGGATTTTATCCTAAACACTGAAGCTTTCTTT. Translating it yields CASSLDFILNTEAFF.

V usage is TRBV5-6 and J usage is TRBJ2-1; 8 nucleotides agree with TRBD1. Germline values: CDR1 SGHDT, CDR2 YYEEEE. CDR3 length: 14 amino acids. Trimming took 2 bases from V and 5 from J; bases not matched to a gene: 3. The CDR3 is CASSFETGDNEQFF. The CDR3 DNA sequence: TGTGCCAGCAGCTTCGAGACAGGGGACAATGAGCAGTTCTTC.

This chain uses TRBV6-1 with TRBJ2-3; D remains ambiguous. The V gene's germline CDR1 is MNHNS and CDR2 SASEGT. Trimming removed 7 bases at V and 3 bases at J, with 11 bases between. The CDR3 is made up of 13 amino acids. The CDR3 bases are TGTGCCAGCACTCGGGCACTAACAGATACGCAGTATTTT. Translation: CASTRALTDTQYF.

This clone was observed a handful of times. The chain employs TRBV11-2 and TRBJ1-1, with D hard to call. The CDR3 is 11 residues long. Germline lookup yields CDR1 SGHAT and CDR2 FQNNGV. V dropped 6 bases and J dropped 4 bases, with 6 bases sitting between them. For the CDR3, the DNA is TGTGCCAGCAGACACGGCACTGAAGCTTTCTTT. It yields the protein CASRHGTEAFF.

V gene TRBV27 combines with J gene TRBJ1-1; TRBD1 matches 7 bases. The CDR3 consists of 15 residues. V was pared by 7 bases and J by 4 bases, with 12 bases of the junction left unmatched. Germline loops: CDR1 MNHEY, CDR2 SMNVEV (reference sequence). The CDR3 DNA follows: TGTGCCAGCAAAGGGGCAGGGGGTAAGAGCACTGAAGCTTTCTTT. This encodes CASKGAGGKSTEAFF.

The chain combines TRBV7-9 with TRBJ2-7; D is ambiguous. Germline CDR1 SEHNR, CDR2 FQNEAQ (reference sequence). This CDR3 has 12 residues. V was shortened by 5 bases and J by 2 bases, with 7 bases between the two germline ends. DNA for the CDR3: TGTGCCAGCAGCATCCTTGCCTACGAGCAGTACTTC. Amino acids: CASSILAYEQYF.

Written as DNA, the CDR3 is TGTGCCAGCAGCGCTGAGGACAGCAAATGGGAGCAGTACTTC. It is translated as CASSAEDSKWEQYF. V gene TRBV9 combines with J gene TRBJ2-5, with D maybe TRBD1 (6 bases). V was clipped by 3 bases and J by 11 bases, with 20 bases between them. Germline V lookup: CDR1 SGDLS, CDR2 YYNGEE. The CDR3 contains 14 residues.

The rearrangement links TRBV6-4 to TRBJ2-7; 9 bases map to TRBD2. CDR1 MRHNA and CDR2 SNTAGT come from the germline V gene. The CDR3 covers 17 residues. Trimming at V came to 0 bases and at J to 2 bases, leaving 8 bases not matched to a gene. The CDR3 region is CASSDSKLERGAYEQYF. CDR3 in DNA: TGTGCCAGCAGTGACTCGAAGTTGGAGCGGGGGGCCTACGAGCAGTACTTC.

This rearrangement joins TRBV7-8 to TRBJ2-1; TRBD2 matches 9 bases. Germline CDR1 reads SGHVS; CDR2 reads FQNEAQ. The ends lost 2 bases at V and 5 bases at J; junction bases unmatched: 7. The CDR3 spans 16 residues. This chain's CDR3 is CASSLNLAGRNNEQFF. The CDR3 nucleotides are TGTGCCAGCAGCTTAAATCTAGCGGGGAGAAACAATGAGCAGTTCTTC.

By sample share, this clone is medium-sized. Different DNA sequences within this sample yield the same CDR3. The chain couples TRBV5-6 to TRBJ1-1; no definite D call. Per the germline V gene, CDR1 is SGHDT and CDR2 is YYEEEE. Trimming shortened V by 4 bases and J by 1 base, and 5 bases separated the two germline ends. This CDR3 spans 12 amino acids. CDR3 residues: CASSPGNTEAFF. CDR3 nucleotides: TGTGCCAGCAGCCCAGGGAACACTGAAGCTTTCTTT.

This clone was seen only a few times. This rearrangement joins TRBV7-9 to TRBJ1-2; 12 bases match TRBD1. This CDR3 spans 15 amino acids. Germline V gives CDR1 SEHNR, CDR2 FQNEAQ (reference sequence). Germline trimming cut 4 bases from V and 5 bases from J; bases unmatched to any gene: 5. CDR3 region: CASSWDRGRVYGYTF. CDR3 DNA: TGTGCCAGCAGCTGGGACAGGGGGCGTGTATATGGCTACACCTTC.

The V and J genes are TRBV29-1 and TRBJ1-6, with 9 bases matching TRBD1. V lost 6 bases to trimming and J lost 4 bases; unmatched junction nucleotides: 13. This CDR3 region has 17 residues. CDR1 is SQVTM, CDR2 ANQGSEA, per germline. CDR3 loop: CSVAWTGDGEYNSPLHF. The CDR3, as DNA: TGCAGCGTCGCTTGGACAGGGGATGGGGAGTATAATTCACCCCTCCACTTT.

This sequence joins TRBV15 and TRBJ1-4, with 10 bases that match TRBD1. Germline CDR1 LNHNV, CDR2 YYDKDF (reference sequence). The CDR3 covers 17 residues. Germline trimming cut 5 bases from V and 3 bases from J; bases unmatched to any gene: 9. DNA for the CDR3: TGTGCCACCAGCTCCCGGGACAGGGGTTGGGCTAATGAAAAACTGTTTTTT. This translates into CATSSRDRGWANEKLFF.

This sequence joins TRBV29-1 and TRBJ2-7; possible D gene TRBD1, 6 bases. Trimming pared 6 bases from V and 0 bases from J, leaving 12 bases between. Germline V gene lookup returns CDR1 SQVTM and CDR2 ANQGSEA. This CDR3 is built from 13 residues. CDR3 bases: TGCAGCGTGGAAACAGGGATCTCCTACGAGCAGTACTTC. It codes for CSVETGISYEQYF.

The DNA for the CDR3 is TGTGCCAGCAGTGAACGGAGTAGCGGTCGGGATGAGCAGTTCTTC. It codes for CASSERSSGRDEQFF. The chain uses TRBV6-1 and TRBJ2-1; TRBD2 is a possible D gene (6 bases). The CDR3 runs 15 residues. V lost 2 bases to trimming and J lost 8 bases, with 16 bases between them. Germline V gene data show CDR1 as MNHNS and CDR2 as SASEGT.

V gene TRBV5-4 combines with J gene TRBJ2-7; no clear D. Germline V gene data show CDR1 as SGHNT and CDR2 as YYREEE (reference sequence). This CDR3 comprises 12 residues. V was trimmed by 1 base and J by 3 bases, leaving 5 bases between them. The CDR3, as DNA: TGTGCCAGCAGCTTGTGGGGCTACGAGCAGTACTTC. Its protein is CASSLWGYEQYF.

This clone was counted a single time. The V gene is TRBV11-2, the J gene TRBJ1-2, with D unresolved. The CDR3 runs to 15 residues. Between the trimmed V and J ends, which lost 1 base and 2 bases, there was a span of 11 bases. Germline V lookup: CDR1 SGHAT, CDR2 FQNNGV. CDR3 in DNA: TGTGCCAGCAGCTTAGGTTACAGTGAAAACTATGGCTACACCTTC. Translating it yields CASSLGYSENYGYTF.